This T cell receptor (beta chain) emerged from a study of T cell responses to AZD1222 COVID-19 vaccine. Trimming shortened V by 1 base and J by 11 bases, and 7 bases separated the two germline ends. CDR1 and CDR2 from the germline V gene are WSHSY and SAAADI. The CDR3 totals 11 residues. Method: immunoSEQ multiplex PCR; TCRdb's copy keeps in-frame clones and lacks some. The sample gives tens of thousands of clones, 88% of which show up once; approximately 4.5% is in the top ten. This clone was picked up a small number of times. The sequence came from an adult in good health. The rearrangement joins TRBV10-2 to TRBJ2-3, with D perhaps TRBD2 (5 bases). Sequences were derived from peripheral blood, sampled on day 0 of MenACWY control vaccination. As DNA, the CDR3 is TGCGCCAGCAGTGAGTTGGCGGGGCAGTATTTT. It specifies CASSELAGQYF.